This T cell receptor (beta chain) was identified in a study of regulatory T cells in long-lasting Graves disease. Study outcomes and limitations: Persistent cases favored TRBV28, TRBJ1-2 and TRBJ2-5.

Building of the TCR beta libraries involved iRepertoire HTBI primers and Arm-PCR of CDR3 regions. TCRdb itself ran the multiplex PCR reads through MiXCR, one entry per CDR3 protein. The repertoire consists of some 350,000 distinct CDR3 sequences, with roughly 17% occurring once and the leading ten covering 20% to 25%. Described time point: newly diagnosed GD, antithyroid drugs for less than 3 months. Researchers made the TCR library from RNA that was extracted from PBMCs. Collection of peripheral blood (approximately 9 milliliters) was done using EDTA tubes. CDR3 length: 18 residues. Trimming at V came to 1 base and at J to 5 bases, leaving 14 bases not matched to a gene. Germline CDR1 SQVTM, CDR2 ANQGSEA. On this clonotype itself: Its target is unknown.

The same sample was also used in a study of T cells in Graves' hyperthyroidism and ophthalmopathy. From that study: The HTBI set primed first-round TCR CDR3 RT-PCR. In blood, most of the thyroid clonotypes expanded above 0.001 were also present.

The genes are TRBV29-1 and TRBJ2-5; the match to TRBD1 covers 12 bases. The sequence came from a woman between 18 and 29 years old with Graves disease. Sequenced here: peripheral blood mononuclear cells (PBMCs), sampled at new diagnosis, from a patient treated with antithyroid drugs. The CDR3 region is CSVEVFGGDRGRWETQYF. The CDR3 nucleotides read TGCAGCGTTGAAGTGTTTGGAGGGGACAGGGGGCGATGGGAGACCCAGTACTTC. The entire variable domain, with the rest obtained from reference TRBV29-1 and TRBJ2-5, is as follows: SAVISQKPSRDICQRGTSLTIQCQVDSQVTMMFWYRQQPGQSLTLIATANQGSEATYESGFVIDKFPISRPNLTFSTLTVSNMSPEDSSIYLCSVEVFGGDRGRWETQYFGPGTRLLVL.